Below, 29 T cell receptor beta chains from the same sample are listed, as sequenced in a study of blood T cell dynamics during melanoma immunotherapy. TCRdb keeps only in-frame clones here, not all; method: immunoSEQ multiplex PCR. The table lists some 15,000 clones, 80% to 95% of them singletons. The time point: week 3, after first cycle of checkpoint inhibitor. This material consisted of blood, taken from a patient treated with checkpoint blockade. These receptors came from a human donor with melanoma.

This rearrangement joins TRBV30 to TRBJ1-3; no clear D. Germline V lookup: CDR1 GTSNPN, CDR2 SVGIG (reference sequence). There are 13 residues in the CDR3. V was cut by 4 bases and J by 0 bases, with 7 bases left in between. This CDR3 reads CAWNVNSGNTIYF. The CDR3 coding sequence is TGTGCCTGGAATGTTAACTCTGGAAACACCATATATTTT.

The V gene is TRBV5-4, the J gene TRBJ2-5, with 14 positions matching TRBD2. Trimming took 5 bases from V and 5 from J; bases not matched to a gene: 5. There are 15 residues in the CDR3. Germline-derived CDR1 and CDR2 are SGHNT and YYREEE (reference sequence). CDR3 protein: CASRTSGGARETQYF. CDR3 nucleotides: TGTGCCAGCAGGACTAGCGGGGGGGCGAGGGAGACCCAGTACTTC.

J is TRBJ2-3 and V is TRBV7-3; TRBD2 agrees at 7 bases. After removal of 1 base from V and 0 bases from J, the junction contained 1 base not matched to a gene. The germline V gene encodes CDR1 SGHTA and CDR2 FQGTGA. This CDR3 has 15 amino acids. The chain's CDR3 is CASSLMGGSTDTQYF. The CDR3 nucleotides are TGTGCCAGCAGCTTAATGGGGGGGAGCACAGATACGCAGTATTTT. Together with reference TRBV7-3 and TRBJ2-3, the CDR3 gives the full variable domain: GAGVSQTPSNKVTEKGKYVELRCDPISGHTALYWYRQSLGQGPEFLIYFQGTGAADDSGLPNDRFFAVRPEGSVSTLKIQRTERGDSAVYLCASSLMGGSTDTQYFGPGTRLTVL.

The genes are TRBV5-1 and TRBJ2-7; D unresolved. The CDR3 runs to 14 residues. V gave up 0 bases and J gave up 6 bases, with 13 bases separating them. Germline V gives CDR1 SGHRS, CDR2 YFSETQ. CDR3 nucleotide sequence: TGCGCCAGCAGCTTGGACGCAAACCCGGGCGAGCAGTACTTC. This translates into CASSLDANPGEQYF.

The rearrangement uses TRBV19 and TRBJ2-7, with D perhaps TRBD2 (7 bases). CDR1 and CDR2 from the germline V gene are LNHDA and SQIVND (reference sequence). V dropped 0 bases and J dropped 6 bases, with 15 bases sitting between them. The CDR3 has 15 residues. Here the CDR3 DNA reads TGTGCCAGTAGTATAGACGGGGGGCCAATGAGCGAGCAGTACTTC. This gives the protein CASSIDGGPMSEQYF.

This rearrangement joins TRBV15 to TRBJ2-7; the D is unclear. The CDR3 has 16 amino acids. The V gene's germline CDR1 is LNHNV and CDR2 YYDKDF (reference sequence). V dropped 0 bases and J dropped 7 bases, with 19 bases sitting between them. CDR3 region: CATSRDYNYNTGEQYF. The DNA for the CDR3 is TGTGCCACCAGCAGAGATTATAACTATAATACCGGTGAGCAGTACTTC.

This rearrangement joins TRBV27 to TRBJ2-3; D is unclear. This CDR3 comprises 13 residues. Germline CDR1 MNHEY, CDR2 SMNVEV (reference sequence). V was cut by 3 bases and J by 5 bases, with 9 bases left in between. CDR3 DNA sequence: TGTGCCAGCAGTTTCCTCGCTGTAGATACGCAGTATTTT. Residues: CASSFLAVDTQYF.

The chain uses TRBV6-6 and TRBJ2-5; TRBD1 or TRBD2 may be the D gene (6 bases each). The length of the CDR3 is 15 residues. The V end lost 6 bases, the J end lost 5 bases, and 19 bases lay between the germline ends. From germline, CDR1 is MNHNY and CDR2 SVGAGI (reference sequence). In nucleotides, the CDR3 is TGTGCCAGCAGCCAGGGTAGGGGGAGGACTGAGACCCAGTACTTC. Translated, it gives CASSQGRGRTETQYF.

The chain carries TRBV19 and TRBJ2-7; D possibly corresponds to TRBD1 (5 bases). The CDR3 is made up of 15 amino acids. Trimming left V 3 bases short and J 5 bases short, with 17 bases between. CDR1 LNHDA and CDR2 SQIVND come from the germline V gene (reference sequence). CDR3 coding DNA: TGTGCCAGTAGTATCGGACATAGGGATGGCGACGAGCAGTACTTC. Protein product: CASSIGHRDGDEQYF. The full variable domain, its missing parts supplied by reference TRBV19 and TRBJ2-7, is DGGITQSPKYLFRKEGQNVTLSCEQNLNHDAMYWYRQDPGQGLRLIYYSQIVNDFQKGDIAEGYSVSREKKESFPLTVTSAQKNPTAFYLCASSIGHRDGDEQYFGPGTRLTVT.

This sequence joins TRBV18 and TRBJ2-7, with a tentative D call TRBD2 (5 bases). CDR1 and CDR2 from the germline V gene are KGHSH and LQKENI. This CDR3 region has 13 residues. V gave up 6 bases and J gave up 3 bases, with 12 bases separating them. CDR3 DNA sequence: TGTGCCAGCTCTAACAACCGGGGCTACGAGCAGTACTTC. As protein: CASSNNRGYEQYF.

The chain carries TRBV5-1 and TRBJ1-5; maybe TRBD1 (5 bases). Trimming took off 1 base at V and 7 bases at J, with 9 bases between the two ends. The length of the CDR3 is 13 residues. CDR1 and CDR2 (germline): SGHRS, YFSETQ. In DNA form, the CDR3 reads TGCGCCAGCAGCTTGAGGCAGGGACAGCCCCAGCATTTT. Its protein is CASSLRQGQPQHF.

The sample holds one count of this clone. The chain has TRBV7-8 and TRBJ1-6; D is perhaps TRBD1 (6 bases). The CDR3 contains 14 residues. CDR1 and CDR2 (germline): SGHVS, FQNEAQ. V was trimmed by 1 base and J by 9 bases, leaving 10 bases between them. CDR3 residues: CASSLGTDVSPLHF. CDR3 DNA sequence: TGTGCCAGCAGCTTAGGGACAGACGTTTCACCCCTCCACTTT.

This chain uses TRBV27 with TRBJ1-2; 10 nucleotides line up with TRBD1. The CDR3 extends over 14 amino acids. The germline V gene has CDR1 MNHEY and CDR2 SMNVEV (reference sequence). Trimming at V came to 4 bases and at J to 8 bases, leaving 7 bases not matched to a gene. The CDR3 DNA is TGTGCCAGCAGTTATTCCGGACAGGGGGAAGGCTACACCTTC. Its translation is CASSYSGQGEGYTF.

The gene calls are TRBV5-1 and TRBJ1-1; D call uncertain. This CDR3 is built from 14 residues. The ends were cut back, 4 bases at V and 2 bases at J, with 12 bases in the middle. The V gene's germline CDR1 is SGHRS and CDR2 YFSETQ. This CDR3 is CASSLRPINTEAFF. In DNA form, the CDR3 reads TGCGCCAGCAGCCTAAGGCCCATAAACACTGAAGCTTTCTTT.

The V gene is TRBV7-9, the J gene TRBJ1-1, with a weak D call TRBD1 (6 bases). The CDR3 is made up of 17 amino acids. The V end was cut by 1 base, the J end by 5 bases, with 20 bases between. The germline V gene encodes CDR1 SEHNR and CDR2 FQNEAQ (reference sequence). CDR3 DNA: TGTGCCAGCAGCTTAGGAGGATTGGGGGGCGCTGAGACTGAAGCTTTCTTT. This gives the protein CASSLGGLGGAETEAFF.

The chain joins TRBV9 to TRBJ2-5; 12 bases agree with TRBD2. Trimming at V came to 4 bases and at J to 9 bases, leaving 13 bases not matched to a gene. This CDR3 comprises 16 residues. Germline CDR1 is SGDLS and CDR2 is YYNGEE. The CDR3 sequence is CASSPLTSGGLGAQYF. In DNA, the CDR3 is TGTGCCAGCAGCCCCCTGACTAGCGGGGGCCTAGGGGCCCAGTACTTC.

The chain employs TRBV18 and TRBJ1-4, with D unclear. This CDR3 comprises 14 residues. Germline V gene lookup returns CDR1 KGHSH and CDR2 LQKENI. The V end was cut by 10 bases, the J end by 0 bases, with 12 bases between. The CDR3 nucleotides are TGTGCCACCCGCGGCACCACAACTAATGAAAAACTGTTTTTT. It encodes CATRGTTTNEKLFF.

CDR3: CAWKKHSRDGTEAFF. CDR3 bases: TGTGCCTGGAAGAAACATAGTCGAGACGGGACTGAAGCTTTCTTT. The chain uses TRBV30 and TRBJ1-1; D call uncertain. Germline V gives CDR1 GTSNPN, CDR2 SVGIG (reference sequence). V was pared by 4 bases and J by 5 bases, with 20 bases between. The CDR3 sequence is 15 residues long.

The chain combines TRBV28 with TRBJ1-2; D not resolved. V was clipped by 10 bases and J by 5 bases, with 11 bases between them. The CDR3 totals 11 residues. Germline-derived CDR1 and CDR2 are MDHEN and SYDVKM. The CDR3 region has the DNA TGTGCCATTCTCCGGGGATATGGCTACACCTTC. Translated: CAILRGYGYTF.

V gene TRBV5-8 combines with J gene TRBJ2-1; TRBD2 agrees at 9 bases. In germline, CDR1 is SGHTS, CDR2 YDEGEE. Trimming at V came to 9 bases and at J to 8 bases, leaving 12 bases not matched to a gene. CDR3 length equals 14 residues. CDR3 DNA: TGTGCCACCGGTATGAGCGGGAGGAGTCATGAGCAGTTCTTC. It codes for CATGMSGRSHEQFF.

The CDR3 region has the DNA TGTGCCAGCAGCCCTGCCGGGGAACGGGGCAATGAGCAGTTCTTC. Its translation: CASSPAGERGNEQFF. This rearrangement joins TRBV28 to TRBJ2-1, with a weak D call TRBD2 (5 bases). Germline CDR1 MDHEN, CDR2 SYDVKM. Trimming removed 6 bases from V and 6 bases from J, with 18 bases in between. The CDR3 is 15 amino acids.

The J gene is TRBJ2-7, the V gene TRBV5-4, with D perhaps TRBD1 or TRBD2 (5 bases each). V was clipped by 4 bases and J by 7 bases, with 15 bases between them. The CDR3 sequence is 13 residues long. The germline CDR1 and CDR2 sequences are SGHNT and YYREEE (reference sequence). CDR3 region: CASSERKGEEQYF. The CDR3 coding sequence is TGTGCCAGCAGCGAGCGAAAAGGGGAGGAGCAGTACTTC.

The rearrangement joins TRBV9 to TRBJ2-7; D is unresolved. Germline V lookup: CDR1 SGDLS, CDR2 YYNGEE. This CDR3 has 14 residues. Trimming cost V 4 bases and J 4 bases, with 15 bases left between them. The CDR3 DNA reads TGTGCCAGCAGCCCGAGACGGGCAGCATACGAGCAGTACTTC. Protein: CASSPRRAAYEQYF.

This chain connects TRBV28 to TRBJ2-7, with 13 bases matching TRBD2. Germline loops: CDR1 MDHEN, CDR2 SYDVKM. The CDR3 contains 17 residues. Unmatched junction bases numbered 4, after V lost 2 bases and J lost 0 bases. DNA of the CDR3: TGTGCCAGCAGTTTAGTGGGACTAGCGGGAAACTCCTACGAGCAGTACTTC. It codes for CASSLVGLAGNSYEQYF.

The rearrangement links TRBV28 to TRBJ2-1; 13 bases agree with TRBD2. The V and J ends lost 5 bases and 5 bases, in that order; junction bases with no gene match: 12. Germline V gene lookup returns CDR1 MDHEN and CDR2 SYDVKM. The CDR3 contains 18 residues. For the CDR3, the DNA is TGTGCCAGCAGTATAGGGTGGACTAGCGGGAGAGGTAACAATGAGCAGTTCTTC. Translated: CASSIGWTSGRGNNEQFF.

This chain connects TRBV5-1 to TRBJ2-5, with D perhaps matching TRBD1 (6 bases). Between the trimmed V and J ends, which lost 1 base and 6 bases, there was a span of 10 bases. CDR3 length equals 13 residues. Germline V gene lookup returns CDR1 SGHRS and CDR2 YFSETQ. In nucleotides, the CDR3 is TGCGCCAGCAGCTTGTCAGGGGCGAAGACCCAGTACTTC. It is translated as CASSLSGAKTQYF.

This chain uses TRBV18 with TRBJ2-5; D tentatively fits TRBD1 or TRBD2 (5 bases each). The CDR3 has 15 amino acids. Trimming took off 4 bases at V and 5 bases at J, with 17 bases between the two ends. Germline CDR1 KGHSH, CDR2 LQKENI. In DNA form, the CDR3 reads TGTGCCAGCTCACGAGGGGCCCAGAGGTGGGAGACCCAGTACTTC. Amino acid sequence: CASSRGAQRWETQYF.

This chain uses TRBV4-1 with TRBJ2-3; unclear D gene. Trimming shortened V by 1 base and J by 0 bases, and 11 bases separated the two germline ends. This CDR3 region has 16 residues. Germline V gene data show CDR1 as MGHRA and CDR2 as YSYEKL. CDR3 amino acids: CASSQVGGASTDTQYF. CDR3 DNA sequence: TGCGCCAGCAGCCAAGTCGGCGGTGCTAGCACAGATACGCAGTATTTT.

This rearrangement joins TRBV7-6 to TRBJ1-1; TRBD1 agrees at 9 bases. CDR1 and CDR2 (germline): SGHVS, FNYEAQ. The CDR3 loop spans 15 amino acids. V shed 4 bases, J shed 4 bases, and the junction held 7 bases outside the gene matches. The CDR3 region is CASSSQGAGSTEAFF. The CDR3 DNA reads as TGTGCCAGCAGCTCACAGGGGGCGGGTAGCACTGAAGCTTTCTTT.